The 32 T cell receptor beta chains listed next were all sequenced from one sample in a study of OX40 agonist ivuxolimab in advanced cancers. The protocol was immunoSEQ multiplex PCR, while the TCRdb copy is restricted to in-frame clones and leaves out a portion. The data hold about 63,000 clones, with around 85% observed a single time. This specimen consisted of CD4+ or CD8+ T cells sorted from blood, obtained in a trial of the OX40 agonist ivuxolimab. The receptors shown here come from an adult with an advanced solid tumor such as melanoma, head and neck, liver or kidney cancer.

V and J are TRBV29-1 and TRBJ2-2; perhaps TRBD1 as D (5 bases). Trimming cost V 1 base and J 4 bases, with 19 bases left between them. Germline lookup yields CDR1 SQVTM and CDR2 ANQGSEA. This CDR3 comprises 17 residues. The CDR3 sequence is CSVEAPVSQVATGELFF. The CDR3, as DNA: TGCAGCGTTGAAGCCCCCGTGTCACAGGTCGCCACCGGGGAGCTGTTTTTT.

The chain joins TRBV27 to TRBJ2-7; 7 positions agree with TRBD1. Unmatched junction bases numbered 8, after V lost 5 bases and J lost 4 bases. Germline V gene sequence: CDR1 MNHEY, CDR2 SMNVEV (reference sequence). The length of the CDR3 is 14 residues. CDR3 DNA sequence: TGTGCCAGCAGTGGGACAGCCTCCGGGTACGAGCAGTACTTC. Encoded protein: CASSGTASGYEQYF.

DNA for the CDR3: TGTGCCAGCAGTGCGGCAGGGGGCGATTCACCCCTCCACTTT. Protein product: CASSAAGGDSPLHF. The chain links TRBV2 to TRBJ1-6, with 8 bases fitting TRBD1. The CDR3 runs 14 residues. V lost 4 bases to trimming and J lost 8 bases; unmatched junction nucleotides: 4. CDR1 is SNHLY, CDR2 FYNNEI, per germline. Together with reference TRBV2 and TRBJ1-6, the CDR3 gives the full variable domain: EPEVTQTPSHQVTQMGQEVILRCVPISNHLYFYWYRQILGQKVEFLVSFYNNEISEKSEIFDDQFSVERPDGSNFTLKIRSTKLEDSAMYFCASSAAGGDSPLHFGNGTRLTVT.

The J gene is TRBJ2-5, the V gene TRBV2; TRBD2 matches at 10 bases. This CDR3 is 14 amino acids long. Germline assignment: CDR1 SNHLY and CDR2 FYNNEI. Unmatched junction bases numbered 4, after V lost 5 bases and J lost 4 bases. The CDR3 sequence is CASSLAGGSETQYF. The CDR3, as DNA: TGTGCCAGCAGTTTAGCGGGGGGTTCAGAGACCCAGTACTTC.

V gene TRBV13 combines with J gene TRBJ2-3, with 13 bases lining up with TRBD2. The length of the CDR3 is 19 residues. Trimming removed 5 bases from V and 0 bases from J; junction bases left unmatched: 11. Germline CDR1 and CDR2: PRHDT and FYEKMQ (reference sequence). The CDR3 DNA sequence: TGTGCCAGCAGCCGCCGGACTAGCGGGGGTAGTACTAGCACAGATACGCAGTATTTT. This gives the protein CASSRRTSGGSTSTDTQYF.

The J gene is TRBJ2-7, the V gene TRBV29-1; no clear D gene. The ends were cut back, 3 bases at V and 0 bases at J, with 9 bases in the middle. Germline-derived CDR1 and CDR2 are SQVTM and ANQGSEA. The CDR3 loop spans 13 amino acids. The CDR3 nucleotides are TGCAGCGTTGAGGACCCTCTCTCCTACGAGCAGTACTTC. Translating it yields CSVEDPLSYEQYF.

Note on this clone: Other DNA sequences from this sample encode an identical CDR3 as well. The chain uses TRBV5-4 and TRBJ1-1, with D tentatively TRBD1 (6 bases). Germline loops: CDR1 SGHNT, CDR2 YYREEE (reference sequence). This CDR3 contains 13 residues. V was cut by 3 bases and J by 6 bases, with 12 bases left in between. For the CDR3, the DNA is TGTGCCAGCAGCTCCACAGGGCTTCCTGAAGCTTTCTTT. This translates into CASSSTGLPEAFF. Variable domain in full (rest from reference TRBV5-4 and TRBJ1-1): ETGVTQSPTHLIKTRGQQVTLRCSSQSGHNTVSWYQQALGQGPQFIFQYYREEENGRGNFPPRFSGLQFPNYSSELNVNALELDDSALYLCASSSTGLPEAFFGQGTRLTVV.

This clone has only a few counts. The rearrangement links TRBV18 to TRBJ1-1, with D tentatively TRBD1 (5 bases). Germline V gene sequence: CDR1 KGHSH, CDR2 LQKENI. The CDR3 has 15 amino acids. V gave up 3 bases and J gave up 0 bases, with 11 bases separating them. CDR3 DNA: TGTGCCAGCTCACCCCGACAGAGCATGAACACTGAAGCTTTCTTT. This sequence encodes CASSPRQSMNTEAFF.

In this sample, this clone turned up a few times. This rearrangement joins TRBV6-5 to TRBJ2-7; D ambiguous. The germline V gene encodes CDR1 MNHEY and CDR2 SVGAGI. Trimming left V 0 bases short and J 6 bases short, with 15 bases between. The CDR3 spans 15 residues. CDR3 nucleotide sequence: TGTGCCAGCAGTTACTCGAGAAGAATCCCAGGCGAGCAGTACTTC. Residues: CASSYSRRIPGEQYF.

This clone appeared once. This chain links TRBV5-4 with TRBJ1-4; D not certain. The germline CDR1 and CDR2 sequences are SGHNT and YYREEE (reference sequence). The CDR3 consists of 15 residues. Trimming shortened V by 0 bases and J by 4 bases, and 10 bases separated the two germline ends. The CDR3 DNA is TGTGCCAGCAGCTTGGGTCGGACGGGTAATGAAAAACTGTTTTTT. Its translation is CASSLGRTGNEKLFF.

The chain carries TRBV5-1 and TRBJ2-5; 7 bases are a match to TRBD1. CDR1 and CDR2 (germline): SGHRS, YFSETQ. The CDR3 totals 17 residues. Unmatched junction bases numbered 12, after V lost 4 bases and J lost 0 bases. The DNA of the CDR3 is TGCGCCAGCAGCGCCACCCCCGGGACAGTTAACCAAGAGACCCAGTACTTC. This gives the protein CASSATPGTVNQETQYF.

V usage is TRBV21-1 and J usage is TRBJ2-1; the table's D call TRBD1 went unverified against the DNA. TRBV21-1 is labeled a pseudogene. This CDR3 has 14 residues. CDR3: CASSSQGAESEQFF. In DNA form, the CDR3 reads TGTGCCAGCAGCAGCCAGGGGGCGGAGAGTGAGCAGTTCTTC.

Only one count was recorded for this clone. The rearrangement joins TRBV6-6 to TRBJ2-7; perhaps D is TRBD1 or TRBD2 (6 bases each). V was pared by 4 bases and J by 0 bases, with 10 bases between. The CDR3 totals 14 residues. Germline-derived CDR1 and CDR2 are MNHNY and SVGAGI (reference sequence). The CDR3 bases are TGTGCCAGCAGTTGGGGGGCTAGCTCCTACGAGCAGTACTTC. As protein: CASSWGASSYEQYF.

As DNA, the CDR3 is TGTGCCAGCAGGCCATCAGGGGGGAGGAACACTGAAGCTTTCTTT. Residues: CASRPSGGRNTEAFF. V usage is TRBV7-2 and J usage is TRBJ1-1; 7 bases are a match to TRBD1. The CDR3 has 15 amino acids. Germline assignment: CDR1 SGHTA and CDR2 FQGNSA. J lost 1 base, V lost 6 bases, and 8 bases had no gene match.

Only a few counts were recorded for this clone. The rearrangement uses TRBV5-1 and TRBJ2-3, with 11 bases fitting TRBD2. Germline V gene sequence: CDR1 SGHRS, CDR2 YFSETQ. The CDR3 has 16 residues. The ends lost 4 bases at V and 1 base at J; junction bases unmatched: 5. The CDR3, as DNA: TGCGCCAGCAGCGTAGCGGGGGGGCCAGGCACAGATACGCAGTATTTT. It specifies CASSVAGGPGTDTQYF.

The chain employs TRBV11-2 and TRBJ2-5, with a possible D match to TRBD1 (5 bases). V was clipped by 4 bases and J by 4 bases, with 10 bases between them. Germline assignment: CDR1 SGHAT and CDR2 FQNNGV. The CDR3 covers 13 residues. The CDR3 spells CASSSGIGETQYF. As DNA, the CDR3 is TGTGCCAGCAGCTCAGGGATTGGAGAGACCCAGTACTTC.

V gene TRBV7-2 combines with J gene TRBJ1-4, with 7 bases aligning to TRBD1. Germline V gene data show CDR1 as SGHTA and CDR2 as FQGNSA. The length of the CDR3 is 14 residues. The trim removed 5 bases at V and 5 bases at J, leaving 5 bases unmatched. The CDR3 reads CASSTTGRNEKLFF. The CDR3 coding sequence is TGTGCCAGCAGCACGACAGGGAGGAATGAAAAACTGTTTTTT.

This rearrangement joins TRBV19 to TRBJ1-1; the D is unclear. Germline values: CDR1 LNHDA, CDR2 SQIVND (reference sequence). V lost 7 bases to trimming and J lost 5 bases, with 11 bases between them. The CDR3 runs to 12 residues. CDR3 bases: TGTGCCAGTACCCTGGGCGGGACTGAAGCTTTCTTT. Amino acid sequence: CASTLGGTEAFF.

The chain is built from TRBV19 and TRBJ1-3; D is undetermined. CDR1 and CDR2 from the germline V gene are LNHDA and SQIVND (reference sequence). The V end lost 6 bases, the J end lost 2 bases, and 8 bases lay between the germline ends. This CDR3 is 13 amino acids long. This CDR3 is CASSSLTGNTIYF. Written as DNA, the CDR3 is TGTGCCAGTAGCAGCCTCACTGGAAACACCATATATTTT.

This chain joins TRBV6-1 and TRBJ2-5; 11 nucleotides agree with TRBD2. The germline V gene has CDR1 MNHNS and CDR2 SASEGT. This CDR3 is built from 15 residues. V shed 3 bases and J 6 bases; nucleotides not matched to a gene: 6. The CDR3 loop reads CASSDSGGAVKTQYF. The CDR3 region has the DNA TGTGCCAGCAGTGATAGCGGGGGGGCCGTGAAGACCCAGTACTTC.

V gene TRBV7-2 combines with J gene TRBJ1-1, with TRBD1 matching 7 bases. V lost 5 bases to trimming and J lost 1 base; unmatched junction nucleotides: 4. Germline V gene sequence: CDR1 SGHTA, CDR2 FQGNSA. This CDR3 is 14 amino acids long. The CDR3: CASSTTGRNTEAFF. In DNA form, the CDR3 reads TGTGCCAGCAGCACGACAGGGAGGAACACTGAAGCTTTCTTT.

V usage is TRBV18 and J usage is TRBJ2-7; D remains ambiguous. V lost 1 base, J lost 4 bases, and 5 bases lay in between. This CDR3 has 12 residues. CDR1 KGHSH and CDR2 LQKENI come from the germline V gene. The CDR3 is CASSPRAYEQYF. CDR3 in DNA: TGTGCCAGCTCACCACGGGCTTACGAGCAGTACTTC.

The CDR3 here is CASSLSPQGANTGELFF. CDR3 nucleotide sequence: TGTGCCAGCAGCTTATCCCCACAGGGGGCGAACACCGGGGAGCTGTTTTTT. V is TRBV7-3 and J is TRBJ2-2; 8 bases line up with TRBD1. Trimming took 2 bases from V and 0 from J; bases not matched to a gene: 5. Germline CDR1 and CDR2: SGHTA and FQGTGA. The CDR3 is made up of 17 amino acids.

The chain combines TRBV15 with TRBJ1-2, with a tentative D call TRBD1 (5 bases). This CDR3 spans 15 amino acids. V was clipped by 0 bases and J by 2 bases, with 10 bases between them. The V gene's germline CDR1 is LNHNV and CDR2 YYDKDF (reference sequence). CDR3 in amino acids: CATSRDIAGNYGYTF. CDR3 bases: TGTGCCACCAGCAGAGATATTGCAGGGAACTATGGCTACACCTTC.

The chain recombines TRBV9 with TRBJ1-6, with a possible D match to TRBD1 (5 bases). The V gene lost 2 bases and the J gene lost 4 bases, with 16 bases spanning the gap. Germline CDR1 and CDR2: SGDLS and YYNGEE. The CDR3 has 17 amino acids. Written as DNA, the CDR3 is TGTGCCAGCAGCGTGGGGGGGTCTGGACCATATAATTCACCCCTCCACTTT. Encoded protein: CASSVGGSGPYNSPLHF.

The chain employs TRBV7-8 and TRBJ1-5, with D hard to call. Germline-derived CDR1 and CDR2 are SGHVS and FQNEAQ. V lost 1 base to trimming and J lost 4 bases, with 14 bases between them. The CDR3 runs to 16 residues. Here the CDR3 DNA reads TGTGCCAGCAGCTTAGAGGCAGCGATAGCAAATCAGCCCCAGCATTTT. This sequence encodes CASSLEAAIANQPQHF. The whole variable domain, filled in from reference TRBV7-8 and TRBJ1-5, reads GAGVSQSPRYKVAKRGQDVALRCDPISGHVSLFWYQQALGQGPEFLTYFQNEAQLDKSGLPSDRFFAERPEGSVSTLKIQRTQQEDSAVYLCASSLEAAIANQPQHFGDGTRLSIL.

The chain links TRBV9 to TRBJ1-6; D remains unclear. The CDR3 totals 16 residues. V was trimmed by 3 bases and J by 4 bases, leaving 14 bases between them. CDR1 SGDLS and CDR2 YYNGEE come from the germline V gene. The DNA of the CDR3 is TGTGCCAGCAGCGCGGAGGACGGACGTTATAATTCACCCCTCCACTTT. Translating it yields CASSAEDGRYNSPLHF.

The chain carries TRBV5-4 and TRBJ2-5, with no clear D. The J call may be incorrect, as the DNA end agrees better with TRBJ2-7. Germline V gene data show CDR1 as SGHNT and CDR2 as YYREEE (reference sequence). This CDR3 is 15 amino acids long. The CDR3 protein is CASSPGGVSVYEQYF. The CDR3 DNA reads as TGTGCCAGCAGCCCTGGTGGGGTATCGGTCTACGAGCAGTACTTC.

The V call is TRBV2, the J call TRBJ1-2; D is unclear. CDR1 SNHLY and CDR2 FYNNEI come from the germline V gene. CDR3 length: 14 residues. V was cut by 1 base and J by 3 bases, with 9 bases left in between. The CDR3 DNA follows: TGTGCCAGCAGTGAAGGGCGGCGTGACTATGGCTACACCTTC. Its translation is CASSEGRRDYGYTF.

The V call is TRBV10-3, the J call TRBJ2-4; D remains ambiguous. The CDR3 runs 12 residues. V was shortened by 4 bases and J by 13 bases, with 14 bases between the two germline ends. Germline-derived CDR1 and CDR2 are ENHRY and SYGVKD. The CDR3 nucleotides read TGTGCCATCAGTGGGGCGAAAGGAAGCCAGTACTTC. It codes for CAISGAKGSQYF.

The J gene is TRBJ1-5, the V gene TRBV27, with unresolved D. In germline, CDR1 is MNHEY, CDR2 SMNVEV (reference sequence). This CDR3 spans 15 amino acids. With 3 bases removed from V and 0 bases from J, the gap between germline ends came to 9 bases. The chain's CDR3 is CASSFDGFSNQPQHF. The CDR3 DNA reads as TGTGCCAGCAGTTTTGACGGATTTAGCAATCAGCCCCAGCATTTT.

This clone was found a few times. This chain joins TRBV6-5 and TRBJ2-7; weak D call: TRBD2 (6 bases). This CDR3 is 15 amino acids long. V lost 4 bases to trimming and J lost 6 bases, with 19 bases between them. Germline V gene sequence: CDR1 MNHEY, CDR2 SVGAGI. The CDR3 coding sequence is TGTGCCAGCAGTTTTAGATCTGGAGGGAAGGGCGAGCAGTACTTC. Amino acid sequence: CASSFRSGGKGEQYF.